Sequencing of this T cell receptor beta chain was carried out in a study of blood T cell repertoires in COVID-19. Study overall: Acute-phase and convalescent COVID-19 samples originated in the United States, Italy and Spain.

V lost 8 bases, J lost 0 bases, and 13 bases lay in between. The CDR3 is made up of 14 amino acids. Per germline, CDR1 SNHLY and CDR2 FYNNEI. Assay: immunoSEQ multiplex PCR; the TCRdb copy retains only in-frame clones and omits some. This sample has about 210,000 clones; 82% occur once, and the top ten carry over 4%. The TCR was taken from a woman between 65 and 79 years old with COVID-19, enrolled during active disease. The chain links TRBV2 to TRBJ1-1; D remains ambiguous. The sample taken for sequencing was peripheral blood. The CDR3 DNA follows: TGTGCCAGCGTTCAAGGCAGGCTGAACACTGAAGCTTTCTTT. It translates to CASVQGRLNTEAFF.